The rows below give T cell receptor beta chains drawn from one sample of a study of cytotoxic CD8 clonotypes in ibrutinib-treated CLL. The protocol was immunoSEQ multiplex PCR, while the TCRdb copy is restricted to in-frame clones and leaves out a portion. This table has hundreds of thousands of clones, under 75% appearing once. Sequencing used PBMCs, obtained after 24 months of ibrutinib treatment. Receptors were obtained from a human donor with chronic lymphocytic leukemia. Both conserved end residues are part of each CDR3. Fields, in order: V gene, D gene, J gene, CDR3 protein, CDR3 DNA. D genes are given only for firm matches.

v_call: TRBV2; d_call: TRBD1; j_call: TRBJ1-3; cdr3_aa: CASTQTGAGNTIYF; cdr3_nt: TGTGCCAGCACTCAGACAGGGGCGGGAAACACCATATATTTT
v_call: TRBV9; d_call: .; j_call: TRBJ2-3; cdr3_aa: CASSVREGPVSTQYF; cdr3_nt: TGTGCCAGCAGCGTAAGGGAAGGGCCGGTGAGTACGCAGTATTTT
v_call: TRBV30; d_call: .; j_call: TRBJ1-5; cdr3_aa: CAWSGVQAGQPQHF; cdr3_nt: TGTGCCTGGAGTGGAGTTCAGGCAGGGCAGCCCCAGCATTTT
v_call: TRBV5-1; d_call: .; j_call: TRBJ1-1; cdr3_aa: CASSSRLDTEAFF; cdr3_nt: TGCGCCAGCAGCTCCCGTCTAGACACTGAAGCTTTCTTT
v_call: TRBV6-5; d_call: .; j_call: TRBJ2-1; cdr3_aa: CASSRHRVEPVF; cdr3_nt: TGTGCCAGCAGTCGACACAGGGTGGAGCCGGTCTTC
v_call: TRBV10-3; d_call: .; j_call: TRBJ2-7; cdr3_aa: CAISECLDHLVCEQYF; cdr3_nt: TGTGCCATCAGTGAGTGTTTGGACCACCTAGTGTGCGAGCAGTACTTC
v_call: TRBV5-1; d_call: .; j_call: TRBJ2-7; cdr3_aa: CASSLELRSSYEQYF; cdr3_nt: TGCGCCAGCAGCTTGGAGTTGAGGAGCTCCTACGAGCAGTACTTC
v_call: TRBV5-5; d_call: .; j_call: TRBJ1-4; cdr3_aa: CASSLVGGMQEKLFF; cdr3_nt: TGTGCCAGCAGCTTGGTTGGGGGAATGCAGGAAAAACTGTTTTTT
v_call: TRBV5-6; d_call: .; j_call: TRBJ2-3; cdr3_aa: CASSLGGPPDTQYF; cdr3_nt: TGTGCCAGCAGCTTGGGCGGCCCCCCAGATACGCAGTATTTT
v_call: TRBV19; d_call: .; j_call: TRBJ1-3; cdr3_aa: CATRGFPSGNTIYF; cdr3_nt: TGTGCCACGAGAGGGTTCCCCTCTGGAAACACCATATATTTT
v_call: TRBV5-6; d_call: .; j_call: TRBJ2-7; cdr3_aa: CASSLDYEQYF; cdr3_nt: TGTGCCAGCAGCTTAGATTACGAGCAGTACTTC
v_call: TRBV7-8; d_call: TRBD2; j_call: TRBJ2-3; cdr3_aa: CASSSLAGDSDTQYF; cdr3_nt: TGTGCCAGCAGCTCCTTAGCGGGAGACTCGGATACGCAGTATTTT